The sample holds a few counts of the clone carrying this T cell receptor (beta chain). The antigen is unknown. Germline loops: CDR1 SQVTM, CDR2 ANQGSEA. This CDR3 spans 15 amino acids. The V gene end was trimmed by 3 bases and the J gene end by 1 base; junction bases not matched to a gene: 7. Repertoires were generated with immunoSEQ multiplex PCR, while TCRdb's copy carries only in-frame clones and drops some. The top ten clones hold 4% to 6.5% of a sample with fewer than 45,000 clones, around 76% of them seen once. This entry is derived from a study of a mutant IDH1 vaccine in newly diagnosed glioma. Background on the study: Earlier therapy was either radiotherapy, temozolomide, or both, and most got both. Findings of the study overall: It seemed that pseudoprogression was not linked to changes in the top peripheral T cell clonotypes. Researchers report vaccine-induced immune responses in more than 90% of patients.

Time point of the sample: week 23, last vaccination. Doses comprised 300 ug of mutant IDH1 20-mer peptide each, plus topical imiquimod. Sample: PBMCs, taken from a glioma patient whose treatment included an IDH1 peptide vaccine. This clonotype was sampled from a man between 45 and 60 years old with glioma. This chain joins TRBV29-1 and TRBJ2-3, with TRBD2 matching 7 bases. The CDR3 here is CSVEGGMWGTDTQYF. The CDR3 coding sequence is TGCAGCGTTGAGGGGGGGATGTGGGGCACAGATACGCAGTATTTT.